This record covers a single TCR beta chain. The antigen it binds to is not known. The sample holds no much larger clone one base away, and base qualities are not on file. These data originate in a study of T cell responses to AZD1222 COVID-19 vaccine (dated by TCRdb to 2020 to 2022). Notes on the research overall: TCR sequencing was performed for roughly 250 trial participants, of whom about 210 were given two doses of AZD1222 and around 25 were given two doses of MenACWY control vaccine. Trial participants were enrolled by age into subgroups of 18-55, 56-69 and 70-plus years, and about 150, 27 and 61 TCR-sequenced participants, respectively, were included in these subgroups. General findings and caveats noted by the study authors: Because no day 14 peak-response samples were available, repertoires were characterized only after the peak T cell response. Reportedly, almost half of the unique spike-specific TCRs recognized epitopes lying outside the regions that are mutated in the B.1.351 and B.1.1.7 variants. Conclusions about previously exposed vaccinees are limited because only 6 or 7 AZD1222 recipients were SARS-CoV-2 seropositive at baseline. The vaccine-associated CD4 TCRs covered the entire spike protein, and the dominant responses fell in regions 160-218 and 743-854. In the small 56-69-year group, the increase in depth fell short of significance, most likely because of low power. Participants were mostly white British, with more females than males. The authors suggested clonal diversity may have been underestimated. Spike-specific TCR breadth and depth rose significantly after two AZD1222 doses compared with day 0 and with MenACWY recipients.

The meaning of the sample's time point label: about 28 days (+/-7) after the second vaccine dose. Because spike-specific TCR depth and breadth did not differ between the two schedules, AZD1222 recipients who got a second dose at roughly 4 weeks were pooled with those who got a second dose at roughly 12 weeks. Vaccinee samples were obtained from the UK trials COV001 and COV002, which included a single-blind randomized controlled phase 2/3 trial of AZD1222 (ChAdOx1 nCoV-19) in healthy adults. For TCRbeta chain sequencing, PBMC samples from trial participants were taken at day 0 and at day 28 after the second dose. From its cysteine to its phenylalanine, the CDR3 spans 14 amino acids. Here the CDR3 DNA is all that survives: 42 bases in frame from base 1. As encoded in the germline V gene, CDR1 is SNHLY while CDR2 is FYNNEI. At the junction V is shortened by 4 bases and J by 7 bases, with 13 bases in between.

The CDR3 regions of human TCRbeta chains were analyzed by immunosequencing. The authors processed their data as follows. Repertoire TCRs were checked for matches against a reference library of SARS-CoV-2-specific TCRs that had been generated using the MIRA antigen-specificity platform. Breadth was defined as the fraction of unique TCRs that were SARS-CoV-2-associated. Depth was defined as the fraction of total T cells that were SARS-CoV-2-associated. Using the MIRA data, every spike-specific TCR was mapped to the spike region that the TCR reacted to and assigned to either a CD4 or a CD8 class. Log10-transformed breadth and depth values were compared by one-way ANOVA with Sidak's multiple comparisons tests. TCRdb provides this immuneACCESS table in a form limited to in-frame rearrangements. Some clones are lacking; in checked studies, under half of them reflect an unresolved V gene, and why the rest are absent is not known. The DNA was the basis for D and trimming; V, J and clone size are from that table. This sample gives tens of thousands of clones in total; around 82% of them show up just once. The top ten clones comprise roughly 1.3% of the sample.

The receptor was isolated from an adult who received the AZD1222 COVID-19 vaccine. Material: peripheral blood, obtained 28 days after the second AZD1222 dose. Recombination linked TRBV2 to TRBJ1-4; no D segment can be confidently identified. The DNA reads as follows: TGTGCCAGCAGTGGGTTGGCCTCTAGTGAAAAACTGTTTTTT. Its amino acids are CASSGLASSEKLFF.